The next 7 T cell receptor beta chains were all read from a single sample in a study of cytomegalovirus exposure and HLA in healthy donors. Primers for the PCR totalled 60 Vbeta and 13 Jbeta. TCRdb keeps only in-frame clones here, not all; method: immunoSEQ multiplex PCR. The table lists 93,000 or so clones, more than 65% of them singletons. The specimen was PBMCs. The receptors come from a woman under 30 in good health and CMV-seropositive.

The chain joins TRBV6-5 to TRBJ1-1, with a possible D match to TRBD1 (5 bases). V was shortened by 10 bases and J by 3 bases, with 9 bases between the two germline ends. This CDR3 contains 11 residues. Germline V gene lookup returns CDR1 MNHEY and CDR2 SVGAGI. CDR3 sequence reads: CATKGDTEAFF. CDR3 nucleotides: TGTGCCACGAAAGGGGACACTGAAGCTTTCTTT.

The gene calls are TRBV2 and TRBJ2-2, with D perhaps matching TRBD1 (5 bases). CDR1 and CDR2 from the germline V gene are SNHLY and FYNNEI. Trimming removed 8 bases at V and 4 bases at J, with 14 bases between. The CDR3 is 14 amino acids. The CDR3 protein is CASLTYRTTGELFF. The CDR3 DNA is TGTGCCAGCCTAACCTACAGGACCACCGGGGAGCTGTTTTTT.

This chain uses TRBV4-2 with TRBJ1-1; unclear D gene. This CDR3 has 15 residues. The germline gives CDR1 LGHNA, CDR2 YNFKEQ. Trimming cost V 0 bases and J 3 bases, with 11 bases left between them. The CDR3 here is CASSQDYSADTEAFF. In nucleotides, the CDR3 is TGTGCCAGCAGCCAAGATTATTCGGCGGACACTGAAGCTTTCTTT.

The chain carries TRBV5-1 and TRBJ2-1; TRBD2 matches at 8 bases. Germline trimming cut 0 bases from V and 6 bases from J; bases unmatched to any gene: 5. The CDR3 covers 15 residues. Germline loops: CDR1 SGHRS, CDR2 YFSETQ. As DNA, the CDR3 is TGCGCCAGCAGCTTGGAAGCGGGAGCTTTCAATGAGCAGTTCTTC. Amino acid sequence: CASSLEAGAFNEQFF. Looking up the rest from reference TRBV5-1 and TRBJ2-1 gives the full variable domain: KAGVTQTPRYLIKTRGQQVTLSCSPISGHRSVSWYQQTPGQGLQFLFEYFSETQRNKGNFPGRFSGRQFSNSRSEMNVSTLELGDSALYLCASSLEAGAFNEQFFGPGTRLTVL.

The chain employs TRBV9 and TRBJ2-5, with D perhaps matching TRBD1 (6 bases). The V end lost 1 base, the J end lost 1 base, and 11 bases lay between the germline ends. CDR1 is SGDLS and CDR2 is YYNGEE in the germline V gene. The CDR3 is made up of 15 amino acids. CDR3 DNA sequence: TGTGCCAGCAGCGTAAAAGACAGGCCCCAAGAGACCCAGTACTTC. Protein: CASSVKDRPQETQYF.

Turning to this clone: Other DNA sequences within the sample encode an identical CDR3. The chain employs TRBV27 and TRBJ1-2; TRBD1 matches 8 bases. Trimming took 0 bases from V and 4 from J; bases not matched to a gene: 7. Germline V gene lookup returns CDR1 MNHEY and CDR2 SMNVEV (reference sequence). This CDR3 contains 16 residues. The CDR3 protein is CASSLSRTGFSYGYTF. CDR3 nucleotides: TGTGCCAGCAGTTTATCCCGGACAGGGTTTAGCTATGGCTACACCTTC.

The chain is built from TRBV18 and TRBJ2-2, with unresolved D. CDR3 length equals 12 residues. The V gene lost 4 bases and the J gene lost 5 bases, with 5 bases spanning the gap. Looked up from germline, CDR1 is KGHSH and CDR2 is LQKENI. Written as DNA, the CDR3 is TGTGCCAGCTCACTAAAAACCGGGGAGCTGTTTTTT. Translation: CASSLKTGELFF.